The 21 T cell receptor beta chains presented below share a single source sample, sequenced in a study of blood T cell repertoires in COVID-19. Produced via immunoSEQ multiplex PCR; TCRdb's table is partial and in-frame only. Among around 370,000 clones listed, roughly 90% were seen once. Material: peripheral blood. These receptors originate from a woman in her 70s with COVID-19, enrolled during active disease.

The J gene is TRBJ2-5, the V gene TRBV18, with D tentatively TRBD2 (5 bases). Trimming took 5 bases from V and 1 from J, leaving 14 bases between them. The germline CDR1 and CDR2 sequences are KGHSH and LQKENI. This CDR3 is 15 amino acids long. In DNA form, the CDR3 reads TGTGCCAGCTCAGCTCATAAGGGAGTCCAAGAGACCCAGTACTTC. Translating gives CASSAHKGVQETQYF.

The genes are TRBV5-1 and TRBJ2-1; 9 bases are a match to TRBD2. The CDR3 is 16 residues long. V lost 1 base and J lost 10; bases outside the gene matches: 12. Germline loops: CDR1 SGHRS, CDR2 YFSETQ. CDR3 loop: CASSLWTAGGPGEQFF. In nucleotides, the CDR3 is TGCGCCAGCAGCTTGTGGACCGCGGGGGGGCCGGGAGAGCAGTTCTTC.

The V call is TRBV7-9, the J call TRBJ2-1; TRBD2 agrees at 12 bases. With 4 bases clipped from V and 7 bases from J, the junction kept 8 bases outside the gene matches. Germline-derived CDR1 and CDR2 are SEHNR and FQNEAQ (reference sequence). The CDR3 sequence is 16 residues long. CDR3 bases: TGTGCCAGCAGCTCCTTACTAGCGGGGGGCAGGAATGAGCAGTTCTTC. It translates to CASSSLLAGGRNEQFF.

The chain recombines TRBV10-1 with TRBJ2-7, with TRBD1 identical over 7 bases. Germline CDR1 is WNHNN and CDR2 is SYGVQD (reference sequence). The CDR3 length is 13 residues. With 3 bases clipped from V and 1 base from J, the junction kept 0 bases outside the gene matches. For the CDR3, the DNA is TGCGCCAGCAGTGACAGGGGGTCCTACGAGCAGTACTTC. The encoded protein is CASSDRGSYEQYF.

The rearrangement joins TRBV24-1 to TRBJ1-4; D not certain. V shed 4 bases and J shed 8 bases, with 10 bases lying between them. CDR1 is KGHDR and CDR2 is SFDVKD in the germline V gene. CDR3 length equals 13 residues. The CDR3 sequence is CATSERGPEKLFF. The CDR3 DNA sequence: TGTGCCACCAGTGAACGCGGGCCCGAAAAACTGTTTTTT.

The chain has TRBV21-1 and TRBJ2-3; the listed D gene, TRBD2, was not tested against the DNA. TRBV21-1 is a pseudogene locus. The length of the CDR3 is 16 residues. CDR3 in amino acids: CASSSISGGSTDTQYF. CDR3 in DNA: TGTGCCAGCAGCTCGATAAGCGGGGGAAGCACAGATACGCAGTATTTT.

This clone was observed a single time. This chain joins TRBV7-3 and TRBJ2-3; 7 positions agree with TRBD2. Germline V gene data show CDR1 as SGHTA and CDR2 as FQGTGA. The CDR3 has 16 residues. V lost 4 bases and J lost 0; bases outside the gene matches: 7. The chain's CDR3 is CASSSSSGSSTDTQYF. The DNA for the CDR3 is TGTGCCAGCAGCTCCTCTAGCGGCTCTAGCACAGATACGCAGTATTTT.

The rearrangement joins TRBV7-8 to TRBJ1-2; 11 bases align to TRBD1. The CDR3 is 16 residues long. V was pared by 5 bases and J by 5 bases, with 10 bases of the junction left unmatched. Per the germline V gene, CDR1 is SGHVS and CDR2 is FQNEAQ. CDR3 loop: CASSPRTGGMVYGYTF. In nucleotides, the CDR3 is TGTGCCAGCAGCCCCAGGACAGGGGGCATGGTATATGGCTACACCTTC.

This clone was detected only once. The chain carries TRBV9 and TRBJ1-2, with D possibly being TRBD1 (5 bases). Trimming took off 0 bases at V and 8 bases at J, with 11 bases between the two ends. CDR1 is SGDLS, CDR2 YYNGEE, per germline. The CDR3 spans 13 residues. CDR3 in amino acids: CASSVEVGRGYTF. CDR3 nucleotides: TGTGCCAGCAGCGTAGAGGTGGGGCGCGGCTACACCTTC.

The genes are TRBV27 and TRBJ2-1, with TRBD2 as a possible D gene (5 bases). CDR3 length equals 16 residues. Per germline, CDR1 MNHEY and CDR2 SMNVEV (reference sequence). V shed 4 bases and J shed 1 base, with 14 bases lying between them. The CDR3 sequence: CASSSTFGVSYNEQFF. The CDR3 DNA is TGTGCCAGCAGTTCAACGTTCGGGGTTTCCTACAATGAGCAGTTCTTC.

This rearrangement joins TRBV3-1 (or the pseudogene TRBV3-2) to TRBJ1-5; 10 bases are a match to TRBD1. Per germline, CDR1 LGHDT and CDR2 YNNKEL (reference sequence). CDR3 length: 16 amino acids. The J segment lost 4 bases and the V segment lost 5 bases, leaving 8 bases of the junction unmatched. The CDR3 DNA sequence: TGTGCCAGCAGCAAATGGACAGGGGGGAGAAATCAGCCCCAGCATTTT. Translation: CASSKWTGGRNQPQHF.

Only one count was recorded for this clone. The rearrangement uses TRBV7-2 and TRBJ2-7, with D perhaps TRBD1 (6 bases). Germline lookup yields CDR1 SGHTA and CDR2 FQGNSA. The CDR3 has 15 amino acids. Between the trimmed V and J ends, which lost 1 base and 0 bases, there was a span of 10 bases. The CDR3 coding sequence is TGTGCCAGCAGCTTAGGTAGGGGGAGCTCCTACGAGCAGTACTTC. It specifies CASSLGRGSSYEQYF. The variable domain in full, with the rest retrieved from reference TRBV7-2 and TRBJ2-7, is GAGVSQSPSNKVTEKGKDVELRCDPISGHTALYWYRQSLGQGLEFLIYFQGNSAPDKSGLPSDRFSAERTGGSVSTLTIQRTQQEDSAVYLCASSLGRGSSYEQYFGPGTRLTVT.

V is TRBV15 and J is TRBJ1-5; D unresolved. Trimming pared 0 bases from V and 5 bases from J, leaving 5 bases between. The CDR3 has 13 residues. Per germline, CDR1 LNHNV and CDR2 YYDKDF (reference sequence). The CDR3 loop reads CATSRERDQPQHF. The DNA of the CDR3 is TGTGCCACCAGCAGAGAGCGGGATCAGCCCCAGCATTTT.

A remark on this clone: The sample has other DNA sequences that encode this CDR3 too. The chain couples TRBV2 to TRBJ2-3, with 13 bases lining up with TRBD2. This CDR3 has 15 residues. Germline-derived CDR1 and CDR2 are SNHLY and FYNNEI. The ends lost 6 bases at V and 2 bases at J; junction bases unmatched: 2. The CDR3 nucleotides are TGTGCCAGCAGGGGGACTAGCGGGGTCACAGATACGCAGTATTTT. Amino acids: CASRGTSGVTDTQYF.

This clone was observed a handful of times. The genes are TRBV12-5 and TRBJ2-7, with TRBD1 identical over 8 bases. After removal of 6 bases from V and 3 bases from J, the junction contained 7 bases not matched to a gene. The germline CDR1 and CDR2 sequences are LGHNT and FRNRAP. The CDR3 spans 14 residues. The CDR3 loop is CASGHDRGIYEQYF. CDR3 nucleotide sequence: TGTGCTAGTGGACATGACAGGGGAATCTACGAGCAGTACTTC. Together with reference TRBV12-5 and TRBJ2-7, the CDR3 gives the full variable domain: DARVTQTPRHKVTEMGQEVTMRCQPILGHNTVFWYRQTMMQGLELLAYFRNRAPLDDSGMPKDRFSAEMPDATLATLKIQPSEPRDSAVYFCASGHDRGIYEQYFGPGTRLTVT.

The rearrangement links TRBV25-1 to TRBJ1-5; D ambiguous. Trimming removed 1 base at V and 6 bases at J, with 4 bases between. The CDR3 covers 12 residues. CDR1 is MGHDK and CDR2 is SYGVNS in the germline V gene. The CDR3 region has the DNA TGTGCCAGCAGTGAATTCGGTCAGCCCCAGCATTTT. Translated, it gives CASSEFGQPQHF. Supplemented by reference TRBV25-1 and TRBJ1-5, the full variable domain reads EADIYQTPRYLVIGTGKKITLECSQTMGHDKMYWYQQDPGMELHLIHYSYGVNSTEKGDLSSESTVSRIRTEHFPLTLESARPSHTSQYLCASSEFGQPQHFGDGTRLSIL.

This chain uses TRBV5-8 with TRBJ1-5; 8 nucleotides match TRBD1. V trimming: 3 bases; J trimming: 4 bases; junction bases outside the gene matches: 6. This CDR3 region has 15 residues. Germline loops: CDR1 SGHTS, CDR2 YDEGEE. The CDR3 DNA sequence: TGTGCCAGCAGCTACACAGGGGGAGGTAATCAGCCCCAGCATTTT. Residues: CASSYTGGGNQPQHF.

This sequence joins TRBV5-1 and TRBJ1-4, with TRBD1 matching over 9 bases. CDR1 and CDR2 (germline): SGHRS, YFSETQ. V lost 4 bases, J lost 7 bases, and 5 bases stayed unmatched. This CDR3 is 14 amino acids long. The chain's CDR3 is CASSPGQGSEKLFF. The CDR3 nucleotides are TGCGCCAGCAGCCCGGGACAGGGTAGTGAAAAACTGTTTTTT.

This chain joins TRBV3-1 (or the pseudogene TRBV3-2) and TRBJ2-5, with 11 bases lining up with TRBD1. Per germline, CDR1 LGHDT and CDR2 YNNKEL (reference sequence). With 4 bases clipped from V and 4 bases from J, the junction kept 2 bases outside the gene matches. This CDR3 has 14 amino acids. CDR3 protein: CASSPGQGGETQYF. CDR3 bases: TGTGCCAGCAGCCCGGGACAGGGGGGAGAGACCCAGTACTTC.

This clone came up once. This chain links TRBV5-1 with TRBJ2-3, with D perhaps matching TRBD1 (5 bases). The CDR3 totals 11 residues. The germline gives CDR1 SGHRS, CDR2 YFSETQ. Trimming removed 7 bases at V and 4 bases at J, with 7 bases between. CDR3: CASAQADTQYF. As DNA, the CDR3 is TGCGCCAGCGCACAGGCAGATACGCAGTATTTT.

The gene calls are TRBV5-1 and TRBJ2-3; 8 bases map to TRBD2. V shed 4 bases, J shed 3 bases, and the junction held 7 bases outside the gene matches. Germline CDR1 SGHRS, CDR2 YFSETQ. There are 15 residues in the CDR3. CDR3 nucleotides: TGCGCCAGCAGCAGACGGGGGGGCGAGACAGATACGCAGTATTTT. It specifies CASSRRGGETDTQYF.